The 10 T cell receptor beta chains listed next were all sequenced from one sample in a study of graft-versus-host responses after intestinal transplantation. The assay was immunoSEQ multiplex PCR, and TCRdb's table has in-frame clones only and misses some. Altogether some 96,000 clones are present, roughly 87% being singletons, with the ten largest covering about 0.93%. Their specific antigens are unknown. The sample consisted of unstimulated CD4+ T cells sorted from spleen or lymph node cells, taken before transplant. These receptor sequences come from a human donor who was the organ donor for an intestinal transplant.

In DNA, the CDR3 is TGTGCCAGCAGAAACAGGGGCGGGTGGAAAGGCTACACCTTC. Translating gives CASRNRGGWKGYTF. V gene TRBV28 combines with J gene TRBJ1-2; 7 bases are shared with TRBD1. Germline CDR1 MDHEN, CDR2 SYDVKM. CDR3 size: 14 residues. With V trimmed by 6 bases and J by 8 bases, 12 bases remained unmatched.

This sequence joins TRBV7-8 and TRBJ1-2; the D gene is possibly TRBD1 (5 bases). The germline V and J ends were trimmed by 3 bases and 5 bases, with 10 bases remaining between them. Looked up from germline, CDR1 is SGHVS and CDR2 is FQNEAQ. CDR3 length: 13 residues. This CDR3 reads CASSLETVYGYTF. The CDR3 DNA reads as TGTGCCAGCAGCTTGGAGACAGTATATGGCTACACCTTC.

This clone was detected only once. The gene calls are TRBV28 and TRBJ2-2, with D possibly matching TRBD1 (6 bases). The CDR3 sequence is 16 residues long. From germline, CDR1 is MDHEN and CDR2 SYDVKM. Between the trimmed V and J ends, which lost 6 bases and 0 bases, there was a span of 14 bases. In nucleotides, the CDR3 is TGTGCCAGCAGCCCCGCTGGACAGCCGAACACCGGGGAGCTGTTTTTT. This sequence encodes CASSPAGQPNTGELFF.

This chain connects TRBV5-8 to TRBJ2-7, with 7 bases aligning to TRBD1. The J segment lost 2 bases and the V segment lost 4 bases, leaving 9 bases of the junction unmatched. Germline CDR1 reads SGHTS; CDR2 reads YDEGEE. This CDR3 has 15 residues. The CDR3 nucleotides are TGTGCCAGCAGCCGGGGACAGCCTTTACCCTACGAGCAGTACTTC. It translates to CASSRGQPLPYEQYF.

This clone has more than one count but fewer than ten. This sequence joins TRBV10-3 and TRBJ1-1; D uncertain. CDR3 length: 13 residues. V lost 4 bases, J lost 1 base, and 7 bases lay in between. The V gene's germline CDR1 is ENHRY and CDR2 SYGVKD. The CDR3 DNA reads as TGTGCCATCAGTGCTGTCCAGAACACTGAAGCTTTCTTT. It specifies CAISAVQNTEAFF.

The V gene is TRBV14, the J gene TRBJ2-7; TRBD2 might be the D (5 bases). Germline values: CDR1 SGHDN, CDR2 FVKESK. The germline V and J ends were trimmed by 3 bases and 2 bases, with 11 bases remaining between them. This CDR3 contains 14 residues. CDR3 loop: CASSHRLATYEQYF. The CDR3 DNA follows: TGTGCCAGCAGCCACCGGCTAGCTACCTACGAGCAGTACTTC.

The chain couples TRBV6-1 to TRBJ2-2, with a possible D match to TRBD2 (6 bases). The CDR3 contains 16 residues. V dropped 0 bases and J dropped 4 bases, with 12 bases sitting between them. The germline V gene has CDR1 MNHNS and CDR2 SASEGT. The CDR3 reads CASSEASGGFTGELFF. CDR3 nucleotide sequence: TGTGCCAGCAGTGAAGCTAGCGGCGGGTTCACCGGGGAGCTGTTTTTT.

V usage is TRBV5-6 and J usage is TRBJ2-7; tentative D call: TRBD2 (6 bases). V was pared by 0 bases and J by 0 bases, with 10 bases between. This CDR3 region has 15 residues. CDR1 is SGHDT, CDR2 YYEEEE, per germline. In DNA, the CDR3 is TGTGCCAGCAGCTTGGGGGGGGTCCCCTCCTACGAGCAGTACTTC. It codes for CASSLGGVPSYEQYF.

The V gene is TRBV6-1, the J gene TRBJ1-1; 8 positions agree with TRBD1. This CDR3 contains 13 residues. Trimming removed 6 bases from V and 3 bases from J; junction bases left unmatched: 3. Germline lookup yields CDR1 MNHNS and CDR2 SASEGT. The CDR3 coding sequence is TGTGCCAGCAGCGCGACAGGGGACACTGAAGCTTTCTTT. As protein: CASSATGDTEAFF.

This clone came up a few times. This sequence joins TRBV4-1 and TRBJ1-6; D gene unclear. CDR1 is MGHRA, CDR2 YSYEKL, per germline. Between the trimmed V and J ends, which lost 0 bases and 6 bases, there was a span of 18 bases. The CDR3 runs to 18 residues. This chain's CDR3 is CASSQDIAWAVVNSPLHF. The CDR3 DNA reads TGCGCCAGCAGCCAAGATATCGCTTGGGCAGTGGTTAATTCACCCCTCCACTTT.